The 27 T cell receptor beta chains in this list originate from one sample, sequenced in a study of blood T cell repertoires in COVID-19. Data came from immunoSEQ multiplex PCR; TCRdb stores just in-frame clones and leaves some out. The sample lists 250,000 or so clones; 80% to 90% were seen once. Sequences were obtained from PBMCs or T cells enriched from blood (not recorded which). The source of these receptors is a woman between 40 and 50 years old who had been exposed to COVID-19.

The chain recombines TRBV28 with TRBJ2-7, with a weak D call TRBD2 (6 bases). The CDR3 has 16 amino acids. V lost 5 bases, J lost 3 bases, and 20 bases lay in between. Germline V gives CDR1 MDHEN, CDR2 SYDVKM. CDR3 region: CASSPLGTGKDYEQYV. The CDR3 DNA follows: TGTGCCAGCAGTCCCCTAGGGACTGGGAAGGACTACGAGCAGTACGTC.

The chain combines TRBV11-1 with TRBJ1-2, with 7 bases matching TRBD1. Germline V CDR1 and CDR2: SGHAT, FQDESV (reference sequence). With V trimmed by 6 bases and J by 0 bases, 7 bases remained unmatched. The length of the CDR3 is 15 residues. CDR3 bases: TGTGCCAGCAGACAGGGGATTGAGACTAACTATGGCTACACCTTC. This sequence encodes CASRQGIETNYGYTF.

The gene calls are TRBV19 and TRBJ2-2, with TRBD1 identical over 10 bases. The CDR3 has 16 amino acids. Germline lookup yields CDR1 LNHDA and CDR2 SQIVND (reference sequence). The junction had 10 bases not matched to a gene; V was cut back by 5 bases and J by 7 bases. This CDR3 reads CASSFPGQGLDGELFF. The CDR3 DNA is TGTGCCAGTAGTTTCCCGGGACAGGGGTTGGACGGGGAGCTGTTTTTT. Based on the CDR3 plus reference TRBV19 and TRBJ2-2, the full variable domain is DGGITQSPKYLFRKEGQNVTLSCEQNLNHDAMYWYRQDPGQGLRLIYYSQIVNDFQKGDIAEGYSVSREKKESFPLTVTSAQKNPTAFYLCASSFPGQGLDGELFFGEGSRLTVL.

The V and J genes are TRBV27 and TRBJ2-7, with 7 bases identical to TRBD1. CDR3 length: 16 residues. The V gene end was trimmed by 0 bases and the J gene end by 0 bases; junction bases not matched to a gene: 5. The V gene's germline CDR1 is MNHEY and CDR2 SMNVEV (reference sequence). In DNA form, the CDR3 reads TGTGCCAGCAGTTTATCAAGGACAGGTTTCTCCTACGAGCAGTACTTC. The encoded protein is CASSLSRTGFSYEQYF.

The chain combines TRBV6-2 or TRBV6-3 with TRBJ2-1; D is possibly TRBD2 (6 bases). The CDR3 runs to 14 residues. Between the trimmed V and J ends, which lost 6 bases and 6 bases, there was a span of 15 bases. Germline loops: CDR1 MNHEY, CDR2 SVGEGT. In DNA form, the CDR3 reads TGTGCCAGCAGCTCCGGGACTCCCCTCAATGAGCAGTTCTTC. Protein: CASSSGTPLNEQFF.

The chain couples TRBV11-2 to TRBJ1-2; D not resolved. The CDR3 is made up of 15 amino acids. V gave up 1 base and J gave up 6 bases, with 15 bases separating them. CDR1 and CDR2 from the germline V gene are SGHAT and FQNNGV. The CDR3 DNA sequence: TGTGCCAGCAGCTTAGGAGGCGCGCTCGGGGATGGCTACACCTTC. Translating gives CASSLGGALGDGYTF. Together with reference TRBV11-2 and TRBJ1-2, the CDR3 gives the full variable domain: EAGVAQSPRYKIIEKRQSVAFWCNPISGHATLYWYQQILGQGPKLLIQFQNNGVVDDSQLPKDRFSAERLKGVDSTLKIQPAKLEDSAVYLCASSLGGALGDGYTFGSGTRLTVV.

V gene TRBV19 combines with J gene TRBJ2-2; D is possibly TRBD1 (5 bases). V lost 4 bases, J lost 0 bases, and 9 bases lay in between. The germline V gene has CDR1 LNHDA and CDR2 SQIVND (reference sequence). The CDR3 contains 15 residues. CDR3 region: CASSTDRTNTGELFF. In nucleotides, the CDR3 is TGTGCCAGTAGTACCGACAGAACGAACACCGGGGAGCTGTTTTTT.

The genes are TRBV5-8 and TRBJ1-6; D unresolved. The CDR3 runs 11 residues. Trimming left V 9 bases short and J 9 bases short, with 10 bases between. Germline CDR1 and CDR2: SGHTS and YDEGEE. The CDR3 protein is CATHTGSPLHF. The DNA of the CDR3 is TGTGCCACCCATACTGGTTCACCCCTCCACTTT.

V gene TRBV19 combines with J gene TRBJ1-2; TRBD1 matches at 7 bases. The CDR3 has 16 residues. Looked up from germline, CDR1 is LNHDA and CDR2 is SQIVND (reference sequence). Trimming removed 3 bases from V and 3 bases from J; junction bases left unmatched: 10. This CDR3 is CASSMGWDSNDYGYTF. The CDR3 coding sequence is TGTGCCAGTAGTATGGGCTGGGACAGCAACGACTATGGCTACACCTTC.

The chain combines TRBV30 with TRBJ1-5; a weak D match, TRBD1 (6 bases). The CDR3 contains 15 residues. V lost 0 bases and J lost 9, with 18 bases in between. CDR1 is GTSNPN and CDR2 is SVGIG in the germline V gene (reference sequence). The CDR3 DNA reads TGTGCCTGGAGTGTAATGGACAGTGCGGCTCGGCCCCAGCATTTT. This gives the protein CAWSVMDSAARPQHF.

The V call is TRBV4-1, the J call TRBJ1-3, with a weak D call TRBD1 (5 bases). CDR3 length equals 15 residues. Per germline, CDR1 MGHRA and CDR2 YSYEKL. With 4 bases removed from V and 2 bases from J, the gap between germline ends came to 12 bases. The CDR3 region is CASSPGGGTGNTIYF. CDR3 DNA sequence: TGCGCCAGCAGCCCCGGTGGGGGGACTGGAAACACCATATATTTT.

The genes are TRBV18 and TRBJ2-2; TRBD2 matches 13 bases. Germline CDR1 reads KGHSH; CDR2 reads LQKENI. The CDR3 has 19 residues. Trimming at V came to 3 bases and at J to 0 bases, leaving 7 bases not matched to a gene. For the CDR3, the DNA is TGTGCCAGCTCACCTACTAGCGGGGGGGCCTTCGCGAACACCGGGGAGCTGTTTTTT. Residues: CASSPTSGGAFANTGELFF.

V usage is TRBV18 and J usage is TRBJ1-5; D may be TRBD1 (5 bases). Trimming stripped 0 bases from V and 14 bases from J, with 14 bases between. CDR3 size: 13 residues. Germline V gene lookup returns CDR1 KGHSH and CDR2 LQKENI. CDR3 protein: CASSPPGWGRKHF. The CDR3 DNA is TGTGCCAGCTCACCACCGGGTTGGGGGAGGAAGCATTTT.

The V call is TRBV27, the J call TRBJ1-6; 9 bases match TRBD1. Germline CDR1 reads MNHEY; CDR2 reads SMNVEV (reference sequence). V shed 3 bases, J shed 4 bases, and the junction held 7 bases outside the gene matches. CDR3 length: 17 amino acids. CDR3 sequence reads: CASSFRQGDTYNSPLHF. The CDR3 coding sequence is TGTGCCAGCAGTTTTAGACAGGGGGATACTTATAATTCACCCCTCCACTTT.

The chain links TRBV27 to TRBJ1-2; 7 bases are a match to TRBD1. Germline assignment: CDR1 MNHEY and CDR2 SMNVEV (reference sequence). The junction had 11 bases not matched to a gene; V was cut back by 6 bases and J by 4 bases. This CDR3 has 15 residues. The CDR3 region has the DNA TGTGCCAGCAGCGATACCAGACAGGGCGCCTATGGCTACACCTTC. Encoded protein: CASSDTRQGAYGYTF.

The sample holds one count of this clone. V usage is TRBV25-1 and J usage is TRBJ2-1; D call uncertain. V shed 3 bases and J shed 10 bases, with 7 bases lying between them. The CDR3 has 11 residues. The germline gives CDR1 MGHDK, CDR2 SYGVNS. CDR3 sequence: CASSDSREQFF. In DNA form, the CDR3 reads TGTGCCAGCAGTGACTCCCGGGAGCAGTTCTTC.

The chain recombines TRBV11-1 with TRBJ2-1; D gene unclear. Germline CDR1 reads SGHAT; CDR2 reads FQDESV (reference sequence). This CDR3 has 14 amino acids. Trimming left V 5 bases short and J 4 bases short, with 12 bases between. The CDR3 nucleotides are TGTGCCAGCAGCATCTCACGGGTGTACAATGAGCAGTTCTTC. This gives the protein CASSISRVYNEQFF.

The V call is TRBV12-5, the J call TRBJ2-2; 8 bases match TRBD2. Germline CDR1 reads LGHNT; CDR2 reads FRNRAP. The junction had 2 bases not matched to a gene; V was cut back by 1 base and J by 4 bases. The CDR3 runs 15 residues. For the CDR3, the DNA is TGTGCTAGTGGTTTGGGACTAGCGCCCACCGGGGAGCTGTTTTTT. This codes for CASGLGLAPTGELFF. Variable domain in full (rest from reference TRBV12-5 and TRBJ2-2): DARVTQTPRHKVTEMGQEVTMRCQPILGHNTVFWYRQTMMQGLELLAYFRNRAPLDDSGMPKDRFSAEMPDATLATLKIQPSEPRDSAVYFCASGLGLAPTGELFFGEGSRLTVL.

The chain has TRBV28 and TRBJ1-4; TRBD1 might be the D (5 bases). Germline CDR1 MDHEN, CDR2 SYDVKM. V lost 5 bases, J lost 8 bases, and 18 bases lay in between. CDR3 length: 15 amino acids. The CDR3 is CASSPPRQGREKLFF. Written as DNA, the CDR3 is TGTGCCAGCAGTCCCCCCCGGCAGGGAAGGGAAAAACTGTTTTTT.

This chain uses TRBV7-8 with TRBJ2-3, with D maybe TRBD1 (5 bases). Trimming shortened V by 5 bases and J by 4 bases, and 7 bases separated the two germline ends. The CDR3 totals 12 residues. CDR1 is SGHVS and CDR2 is FQNEAQ in the germline V gene. DNA for the CDR3: TGTGCCAGCAGCCAAGGGGCAGATACGCAGTATTTT. Translated, it gives CASSQGADTQYF.

This sequence joins TRBV6-5 and TRBJ1-2; 7 nucleotides align to TRBD1. The CDR3 spans 15 residues. After removal of 6 bases from V and 2 bases from J, the junction contained 9 bases not matched to a gene. The germline V gene has CDR1 MNHEY and CDR2 SVGAGI. DNA for the CDR3: TGTGCCAGCAGCACCCAGGCGACAGGGAACTATGGCTACACCTTC. The encoded protein is CASSTQATGNYGYTF.

This chain links TRBV5-1 with TRBJ2-1; tentative D call: TRBD1 (6 bases). Germline CDR1 SGHRS, CDR2 YFSETQ. CDR3 length equals 14 residues. Trimming removed 2 bases at V and 5 bases at J, with 11 bases between. CDR3 amino acids: CASSFARQDNEQFF. The CDR3 DNA follows: TGCGCCAGCAGCTTTGCTCGACAGGACAATGAGCAGTTCTTC.

V gene TRBV19 combines with J gene TRBJ2-5; 10 nucleotides match TRBD2. Germline assignment: CDR1 LNHDA and CDR2 SQIVND (reference sequence). The J segment lost 5 bases and the V segment lost 3 bases, leaving 15 bases of the junction unmatched. The CDR3 contains 18 residues. CDR3 amino acids: CASSIGSLAGDRLETQYF. In nucleotides, the CDR3 is TGTGCCAGTAGTATTGGGTCTCTAGCGGGGGATCGCTTGGAGACCCAGTACTTC.

This clone was recorded once. Other DNA sequences within the sample encode an identical CDR3. This rearrangement joins TRBV12-3 or TRBV12-4 to TRBJ1-4; D gene uncertain. The CDR3 is 11 amino acids. V was pared by 3 bases and J by 8 bases, with 4 bases between. CDR3 protein: CASSLREKLFF. CDR3 nucleotide sequence: TGTGCCAGCAGTTTGAGGGAAAAACTGTTTTTT.

The chain couples TRBV14 to TRBJ2-3; a weak D match, TRBD2 (6 bases). Germline V gives CDR1 SGHDN, CDR2 FVKESK. The CDR3 runs to 17 residues. V lost 0 bases to trimming and J lost 2 bases, with 15 bases between them. CDR3 nucleotide sequence: TGTGCCAGCAGCCAAGAACGAGGAGGGACCCTCACAGATACGCAGTATTTT. Translation: CASSQERGGTLTDTQYF. Full variable domain (missing parts from reference TRBV14 and TRBJ2-3): EAGVTQFPSHSVIEKGQTVTLRCDPISGHDNLYWYRRVMGKEIKFLLHFVKESKQDESGMPNNRFLAERTGGTYSTLKVQPAELEDSGVYFCASSQERGGTLTDTQYFGPGTRLTVL.

The rearrangement uses TRBV30 and TRBJ1-1, with a tentative D call TRBD1 (6 bases). The germline CDR1 and CDR2 sequences are GTSNPN and SVGIG (reference sequence). V was trimmed by 1 base and J by 2 bases, leaving 17 bases between them. The CDR3 totals 16 residues. CDR3 in DNA: TGTGCCTGGAGTGACGGACAGATCCCATTTAACACTGAAGCTTTCTTT. Its protein is CAWSDGQIPFNTEAFF.

Remarks on this clone: At one end the junction does not follow the germline gene, possibly because of a read error. The chain uses TRBV5-1 and TRBJ2-3; TRBD1 matches at 8 bases. This CDR3 is built from 17 residues. Germline CDR1 is SGHRS and CDR2 is YFSETQ. The CDR3 DNA sequence: TGTGCCAGCAGCTTGCCTCCGGACAGGGTCCTCACAGATACGCAGTATTTT. Translating it yields CASSLPPDRVLTDTQYF.